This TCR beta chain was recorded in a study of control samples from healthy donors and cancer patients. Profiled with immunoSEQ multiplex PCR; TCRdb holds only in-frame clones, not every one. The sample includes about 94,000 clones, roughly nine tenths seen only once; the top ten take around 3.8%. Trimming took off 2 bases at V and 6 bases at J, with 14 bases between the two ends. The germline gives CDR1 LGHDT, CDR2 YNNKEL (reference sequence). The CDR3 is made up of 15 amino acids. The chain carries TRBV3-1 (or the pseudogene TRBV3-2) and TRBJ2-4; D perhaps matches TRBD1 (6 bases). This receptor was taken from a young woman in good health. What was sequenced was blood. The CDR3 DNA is TGTGCCAGCAGCCAATCCGGGACACGTGCAAACATTCAGTACTTC. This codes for CASSQSGTRANIQYF.